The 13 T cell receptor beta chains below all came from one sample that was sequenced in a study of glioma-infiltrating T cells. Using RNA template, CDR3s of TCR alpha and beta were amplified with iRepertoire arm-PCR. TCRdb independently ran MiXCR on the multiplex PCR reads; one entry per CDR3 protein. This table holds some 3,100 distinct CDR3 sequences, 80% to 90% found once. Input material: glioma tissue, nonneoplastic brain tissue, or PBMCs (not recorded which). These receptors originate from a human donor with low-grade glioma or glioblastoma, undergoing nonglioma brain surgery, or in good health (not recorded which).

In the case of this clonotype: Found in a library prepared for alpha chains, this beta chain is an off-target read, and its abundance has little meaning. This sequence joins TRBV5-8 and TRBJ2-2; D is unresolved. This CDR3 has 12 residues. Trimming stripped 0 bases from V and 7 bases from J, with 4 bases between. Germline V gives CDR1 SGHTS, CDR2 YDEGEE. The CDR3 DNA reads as TGTGCCAGCAGCTTGGATGGCGGGGAGCTGTTTTTT. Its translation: CASSLDGGELFF.

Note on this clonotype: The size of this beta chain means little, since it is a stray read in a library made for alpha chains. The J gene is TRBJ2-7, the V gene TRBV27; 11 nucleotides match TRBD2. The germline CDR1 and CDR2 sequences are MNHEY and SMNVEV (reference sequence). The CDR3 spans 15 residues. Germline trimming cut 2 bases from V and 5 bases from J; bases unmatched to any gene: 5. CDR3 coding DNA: TGTGCCAGCAGTTTAACTAGCGGGAGTCTCGACGAGCAGTACTTC. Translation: CASSLTSGSLDEQYF.

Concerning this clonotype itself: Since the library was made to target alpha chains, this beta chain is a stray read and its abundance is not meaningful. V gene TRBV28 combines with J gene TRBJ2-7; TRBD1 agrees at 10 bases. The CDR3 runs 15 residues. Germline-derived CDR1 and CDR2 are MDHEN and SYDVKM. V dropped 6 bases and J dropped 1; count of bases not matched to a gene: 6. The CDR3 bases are TGTGCCAGCAGCTCCAGGGGACAGGGGTCCTACGAGCAGTACTTC. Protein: CASSSRGQGSYEQYF.

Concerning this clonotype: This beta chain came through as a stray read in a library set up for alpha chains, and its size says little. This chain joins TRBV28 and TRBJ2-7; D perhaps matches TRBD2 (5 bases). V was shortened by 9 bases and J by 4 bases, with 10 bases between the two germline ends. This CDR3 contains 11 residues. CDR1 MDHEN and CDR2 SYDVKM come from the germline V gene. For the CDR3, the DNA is TGTGCCAGTACGGGGTATTACGAGCAGTACTTC. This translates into CASTGYYEQYF.

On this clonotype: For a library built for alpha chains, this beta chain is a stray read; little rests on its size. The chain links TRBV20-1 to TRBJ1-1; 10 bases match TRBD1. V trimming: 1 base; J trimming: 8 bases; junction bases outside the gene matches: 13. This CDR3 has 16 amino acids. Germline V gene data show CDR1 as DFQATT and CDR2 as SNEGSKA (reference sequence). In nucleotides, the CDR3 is TGCAGTGCTAGAGCGTGGACAGGGGGGGAGAAGGTCGAAGCTTTCTTT. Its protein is CSARAWTGGEKVEAFF.

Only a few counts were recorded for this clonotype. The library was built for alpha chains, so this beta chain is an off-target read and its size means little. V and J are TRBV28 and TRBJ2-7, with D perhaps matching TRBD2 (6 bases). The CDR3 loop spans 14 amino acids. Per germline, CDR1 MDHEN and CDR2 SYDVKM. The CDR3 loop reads CAARVAGLEYEQYF. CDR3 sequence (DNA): TGTGCGGCCAGGGTTGCGGGATTGGAGTACGAGCAGTACTTC. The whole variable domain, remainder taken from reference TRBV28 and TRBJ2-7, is DVKVTQSSRYLVKRTGEKVFLECVQDMDHENMFWYRQDPGLGLRLIYFSYDVKMKEKGDIPEGYSVSREKKERFSLILESASTNQTSMYLCAARVAGLEYEQYFGPGTRLTVT.

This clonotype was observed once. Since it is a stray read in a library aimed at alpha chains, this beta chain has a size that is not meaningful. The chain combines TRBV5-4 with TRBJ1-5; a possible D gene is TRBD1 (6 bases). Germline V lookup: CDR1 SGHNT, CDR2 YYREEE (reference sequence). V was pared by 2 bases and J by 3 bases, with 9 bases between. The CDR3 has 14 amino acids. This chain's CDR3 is CASSFGTNNQPQHF. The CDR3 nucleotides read TGTGCCAGCAGCTTCGGGACAAACAATCAGCCCCAGCATTTT.

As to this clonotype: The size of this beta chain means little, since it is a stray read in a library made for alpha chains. DNA of the CDR3: TGTGCCACCAGCAGAGAGGACAGGGGTAATTCACCCCTCCACTTT. This translates into CATSREDRGNSPLHF. The chain links TRBV15 to TRBJ1-6; TRBD1 aligns across 9 bases. Germline values: CDR1 LNHNV, CDR2 YYDKDF (reference sequence). Trimming at V came to 0 bases and at J to 6 bases, leaving 0 bases not matched to a gene. The CDR3 runs to 15 residues.

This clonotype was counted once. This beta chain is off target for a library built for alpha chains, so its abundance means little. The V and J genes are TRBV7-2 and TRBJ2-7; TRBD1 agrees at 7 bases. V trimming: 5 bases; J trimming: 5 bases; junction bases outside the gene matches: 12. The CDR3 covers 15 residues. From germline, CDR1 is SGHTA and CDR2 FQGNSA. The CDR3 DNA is TGTGCCAGCAGCCCCCGACAGGGATCGGTGAACGAGCAGTACTTC. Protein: CASSPRQGSVNEQYF.

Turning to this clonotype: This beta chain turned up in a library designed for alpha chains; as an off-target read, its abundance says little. In DNA form, the CDR3 reads TGTGCCAGCAGTGTGAAAGGGACTAATTCACCCCTCCACTTT. It codes for CASSVKGTNSPLHF. This sequence joins TRBV6-5 and TRBJ1-1, with D possibly being TRBD1 (5 bases). The better agreement between TRBJ1-6 and the DNA end casts doubt on the J call. CDR1 and CDR2 (germline): MNHEY, SVGAGI. The CDR3 runs to 14 residues.

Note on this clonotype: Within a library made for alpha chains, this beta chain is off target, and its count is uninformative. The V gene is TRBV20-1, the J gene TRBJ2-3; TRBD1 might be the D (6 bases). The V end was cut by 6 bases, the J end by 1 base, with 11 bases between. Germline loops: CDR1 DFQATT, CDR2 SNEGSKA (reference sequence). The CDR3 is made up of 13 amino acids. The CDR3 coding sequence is TGCAGTGCCGACAGGACCCGCACAGATACGCAGTATTTT. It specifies CSADRTRTDTQYF.

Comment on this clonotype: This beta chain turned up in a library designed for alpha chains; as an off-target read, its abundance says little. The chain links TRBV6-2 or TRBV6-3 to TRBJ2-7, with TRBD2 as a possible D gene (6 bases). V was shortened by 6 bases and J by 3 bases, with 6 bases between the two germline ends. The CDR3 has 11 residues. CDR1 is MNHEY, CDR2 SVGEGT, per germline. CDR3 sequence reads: CASRRGYEQYF. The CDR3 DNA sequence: TGTGCCAGCAGGCGGGGCTACGAGCAGTACTTC.

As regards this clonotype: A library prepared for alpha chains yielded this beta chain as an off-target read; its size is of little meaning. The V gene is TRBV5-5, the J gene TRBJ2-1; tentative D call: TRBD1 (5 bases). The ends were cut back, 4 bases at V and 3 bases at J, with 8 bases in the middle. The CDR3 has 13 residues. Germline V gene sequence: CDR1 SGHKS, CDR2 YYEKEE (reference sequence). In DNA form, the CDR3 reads TGTGCCAGCAGCGTCGACAGCTACAATGAGCAGTTCTTC. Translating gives CASSVDSYNEQFF.